The following is a T cell receptor (beta chain) sequence with its context. The CDR3 extends over 13 amino acids. V gave up 0 bases and J gave up 1 base, with 3 bases separating them. The germline gives CDR1 SGHAT, CDR2 FQNNGV. The table came from immunoSEQ multiplex PCR; TCRdb's copy has only in-frame clones and leaves some out. The repertoire includes about 180,000 clones, 90% to 95% of them detected once, and around 1.5% sits in the top ten. The sample comes from a study of control samples from healthy donors and cancer patients. V and J are TRBV11-2 and TRBJ1-1, with D unresolved. The specimen sequenced was blood. The clonotype was recovered from a man aged 25-40 years in good health. The CDR3: CASSLEGNTEAFF. In DNA, the CDR3 is TGTGCCAGCAGCTTAGAAGGGAACACTGAAGCTTTCTTT.